The entry below gives a single TCR beta chain sequence along with its context. The data derive from a study of blood T cell repertoires in COVID-19. Study information: T cells, B-cell-depleted T cells, or PBMCs supplied cDNA or gDNA.

Only in-frame clones appear in the TCRdb table, and some are missing; sequencing was by immunoSEQ multiplex PCR. The data contain around 100,000 clones, 80% to 90% of them seen just once; the ten biggest clones take up roughly 3.6%. Germline V gives CDR1 GTSNPN, CDR2 SVGIG (reference sequence). There are 15 residues in the CDR3. V lost 0 bases, J lost 5 bases, and 16 bases lay in between. The material sequenced was peripheral blood. The clonotype comes from a woman in her fifties or sixties with acute or convalescent COVID-19. V and J are TRBV30 and TRBJ1-1; D is possibly TRBD1 (5 bases). CDR3 sequence: CAWSVGVPYFTEAFF. The CDR3 DNA follows: TGTGCCTGGAGTGTAGGGGTTCCCTACTTTACTGAAGCTTTCTTT.